The 19 T cell receptor beta chains below come from one sample, sequenced in a study of T-cell reconstitution after alpha-beta-depleted transplantation in children. It was with unique molecular identifiers that the TCRbeta library was prepared. TCRdb redid the calling of the PCR reads with MiXCR, one entry per CDR3 protein. Here the sample spans approximately 210,000 distinct CDR3 sequences, about a sixth being singletons. This specimen was PBMCs, mostly from graft donor cells, taken 360 days after TCRalphabeta/CD19-depleted stem cell transplant. The receptors were sampled from a male patient aged 2-15 years who had a stem cell transplant for acute lymphoblastic leukemia, so the T cells may come from the graft donor.

The table lists this clonotype with a few counts. This chain uses TRBV12-3 or TRBV12-4 with TRBJ2-7, with D possibly matching TRBD2 (6 bases). The CDR3 extends over 15 amino acids. V lost 10 bases, J lost 2 bases, and 21 bases lay in between. The CDR3 DNA reads TGTGCCACTCCCCGGGGGACCCGACACCCCTACGAGCAGTACTTC. It translates to CATPRGTRHPYEQYF.

The gene calls are TRBV7-2 and TRBJ2-1; D call uncertain. The CDR3 is made up of 15 amino acids. The germline V and J ends were trimmed by 1 base and 5 bases, with 12 bases remaining between them. Looked up from germline, CDR1 is SGHTA and CDR2 is FQGNSA. The CDR3 loop reads CASSLVTIHHNEQFF. The CDR3 bases are TGTGCCAGCAGCTTAGTAACCATCCATCACAATGAGCAGTTCTTC.

This clonotype was counted only a few times. This chain connects TRBV15 to TRBJ2-7, with 10 positions matching TRBD1. The CDR3 has 13 amino acids. With 8 bases clipped from V and 4 bases from J, the junction kept 5 bases outside the gene matches. Germline V gene sequence: CDR1 LNHNV, CDR2 YYDKDF (reference sequence). The CDR3 protein is CATQDRGGYEQYF. CDR3 nucleotides: TGTGCCACCCAGGACAGGGGGGGATACGAGCAGTACTTC.

This clonotype was seen more than once but under ten times. The chain is built from TRBV12-3 or TRBV12-4 and TRBJ2-6; D gene unclear. Deletions cut 11 bases from V and 0 bases from J, with 11 bases between. This CDR3 comprises 14 residues. The CDR3 spells CAATLSSGANVLTF. The CDR3 coding sequence is TGTGCCGCGACACTTAGCTCTGGGGCCAACGTCCTGACTTTC.

V is TRBV7-2 and J is TRBJ1-5, with D uncertain. The ends were cut back, 6 bases at V and 2 bases at J, with 11 bases in the middle. Germline CDR1 is SGHTA and CDR2 is FQGNSA. The CDR3 is 14 residues long. The CDR3: CASSRREGNQPQHF. The CDR3 DNA reads TGTGCCAGCAGTAGGAGGGAGGGCAATCAGCCCCAGCATTTT.

The chain links TRBV5-1 to TRBJ2-5; the D is unclear. The CDR3 runs to 13 residues. V shed 4 bases and J shed 5 bases, with 12 bases lying between them. The germline gives CDR1 SGHRS, CDR2 YFSETQ. The CDR3 here is CASSVLVHETQYF. The CDR3 nucleotides read TGCGCCAGCAGCGTCCTAGTCCATGAGACCCAGTACTTC.

The chain couples TRBV12-3 or TRBV12-4 to TRBJ2-7; 7 bases map to TRBD1. J lost 1 base, V lost 7 bases, and 4 bases had no gene match. The CDR3 has 13 residues. CDR3 residues: CASTYRGSYEQYF. In nucleotides, the CDR3 is TGTGCCAGCACCTACAGGGGTTCCTACGAGCAGTACTTC.

V is TRBV20-1 and J is TRBJ2-5, with D hard to call. V lost 0 bases, J lost 4 bases, and 12 bases lay in between. This CDR3 has 14 amino acids. The germline V gene has CDR1 DFQATT and CDR2 SNEGSKA (reference sequence). The chain's CDR3 is CSAREVKGRETQYF. CDR3 in DNA: TGCAGTGCTAGAGAAGTAAAGGGCCGAGAGACCCAGTACTTC.

This clonotype was found a few times. CDR3 in amino acids: CAISESPRLDEQYF. In DNA form, the CDR3 reads TGTGCCATCAGTGAGTCCCCTAGATTGGACGAGCAGTACTTC. The V gene is TRBV10-3, the J gene TRBJ2-7; D gene ambiguous. V was cut by 0 bases and J by 5 bases, with 11 bases left in between. Looked up from germline, CDR1 is ENHRY and CDR2 is SYGVKD. This CDR3 contains 14 residues.

This clonotype has just a few counts. The J gene is TRBJ2-7, the V gene TRBV20-1; D might be TRBD1 or TRBD2, each matching 5 bases. The CDR3 length is 14 residues. The V gene's germline CDR1 is DFQATT and CDR2 SNEGSKA (reference sequence). Trimming took off 1 base at V and 7 bases at J, with 17 bases between the two ends. CDR3 sequence: CSARAAGTTGEQYF. Here the CDR3 DNA reads TGCAGTGCTAGAGCGGCAGGGACGACGGGGGAGCAGTACTTC.

The chain carries TRBV7-7 and TRBJ2-3; 8 nucleotides agree with TRBD1. CDR3 length equals 15 residues. Per the germline V gene, CDR1 is SSHAT and CDR2 is FNYEAQ (reference sequence). V was clipped by 0 bases and J by 7 bases; unmatched bases: 6. The CDR3 loop is CASSLAQGAQHTQYF. CDR3 DNA sequence: TGTGCCAGCAGCTTAGCCCAGGGGGCACAACATACGCAGTATTTT. Using reference TRBV7-7 and TRBJ2-3 for the parts outside the CDR3, the full variable domain is GAGVSQSPRYKVTKRGQDVTLRCDPISSHATLYWYQQALGQGPEFLTYFNYEAQPDKSGLPSDRFSAERPEGSISTLTIQRTEQRDSAMYRCASSLAQGAQHTQYFGPGTRLTVL.

The chain uses TRBV20-1 and TRBJ1-1; the match to TRBD1 covers 9 bases. CDR1 and CDR2 from the germline V gene are DFQATT and SNEGSKA (reference sequence). The J segment lost 7 bases and the V segment lost 6 bases, leaving 6 bases of the junction unmatched. This CDR3 spans 12 amino acids. CDR3 nucleotides: TGCAGTGCCAGACAGGGGGAAGGTGAAGCTTTCTTT. Translating it yields CSARQGEGEAFF.

This clonotype was recorded a few times. J is TRBJ2-2 and V is TRBV28; 10 nucleotides align to TRBD2. Trimming removed 3 bases from V and 9 bases from J; junction bases left unmatched: 10. The CDR3 totals 16 residues. From germline, CDR1 is MDHEN and CDR2 SYDVKM. This CDR3 is CASSFISGGPHRELFF. The CDR3 DNA reads as TGTGCCAGCAGTTTCATTAGCGGGGGGCCCCATAGGGAGCTGTTTTTT.

This chain joins TRBV5-5 and TRBJ1-6, with D possibly TRBD1 on 6 matching bases. This CDR3 is built from 12 residues. Trimming pared 4 bases from V and 13 bases from J, leaving 12 bases between. The V gene's germline CDR1 is SGHKS and CDR2 YYEKEE (reference sequence). The CDR3, as DNA: TGTGCCAGCAGCCTTACAGGGCCCCCCCTCCACTTT. Protein sequence: CASSLTGPPLHF.

This clonotype has a handful of counts. The rearrangement uses TRBV7-8 and TRBJ1-5; D uncertain. V lost 3 bases and J 4 bases, leaving 4 bases between the germline ends. CDR3 length equals 12 residues. The V gene's germline CDR1 is SGHVS and CDR2 FQNEAQ. CDR3 sequence: CASSFPNQPQHF. The CDR3 region has the DNA TGTGCCAGCAGCTTCCCAAATCAGCCCCAGCATTTT.

The J gene is TRBJ2-2, the V gene TRBV5-1; 8 positions agree with TRBD1. V was clipped by 0 bases and J by 1 base; unmatched bases: 2. CDR3 size: 16 residues. Germline V gene sequence: CDR1 SGHRS, CDR2 YFSETQ. CDR3 DNA: TGCGCCAGCAGCTTGGCCGGGACAGGGAACACCGGGGAGCTGTTTTTT. It specifies CASSLAGTGNTGELFF.

The chain employs TRBV12-3 or TRBV12-4 and TRBJ1-2; maybe TRBD1 (5 bases). Trimming removed 3 bases from V and 2 bases from J, with 10 bases in between. The CDR3 contains 14 residues. The CDR3 DNA sequence: TGTGCCAGCAGTTTTGGGACTTCGAACTATGGCTACACCTTC. Protein: CASSFGTSNYGYTF.

The chain is built from TRBV5-6 and TRBJ2-3, with TRBD2 matching 10 bases. Trimming cost V 0 bases and J 8 bases; bases outside gene matches: 9. Germline CDR1 reads SGHDT; CDR2 reads YYEEEE. CDR3 length equals 16 residues. This chain's CDR3 is CASSLGLAGGPGTQYF. The DNA for the CDR3 is TGTGCCAGCAGCTTGGGGTTAGCGGGGGGTCCGGGTACGCAGTATTTT.

V and J are TRBV7-9 and TRBJ2-1, with 7 bases lining up with TRBD2. This CDR3 spans 17 amino acids. J was trimmed by 6 bases and V by 4 bases; bases with no gene match: 15. Per germline, CDR1 SEHNR and CDR2 FQNEAQ (reference sequence). CDR3 sequence: CASSSLLRSGKTNEQFF. The CDR3 DNA reads TGTGCCAGCAGCTCCCTCCTGAGGAGCGGGAAGACCAATGAGCAGTTCTTC.